This T cell receptor beta chain was identified during a study of beta chain bispecific antibodies for T cell cancers (dated by TCRdb to 2020 to 2023). Context from the whole study: After T cells from healthy donors were cocultured with bispecific antibodies and T cell leukemia lines, the researchers used TRBV sequencing of the cells that survived to measure how much each TRBV family was depleted. On the cell surface, TRBV12 (TRBV12-3) was expressed by Jurkat cells, whereas TRBV5-5 was expressed by HPB-ALL cells.

Sample treatment or condition, as interpreted from the label and publication: alpha-V12: anti-TRBV12 scFv linked to anti-CD3 scFv. T cells were expanded from blood mononuclear cells for two to three days with either the anti-CD3 antibody OKT3 or CD3/CD28 Dynabeads. The anti-TRBV12 bispecific sample came from a coculture of Jurkat leukemia cells with normal T cells, compared against an anti-CD19 bispecific control coculture. Expanded T cells were maintained in RPMI 1640 supplemented with 10% fetal bovine serum, recombinant human IL-2 (100 IU/ml) and IL-7 (about 4.7 ng/ml). Each coculture mixed around 5 x 10^4 target cells and around 5 x 10^4 normal T cells with bispecific antibody in about 100 ul and was incubated at 37 degrees C for 15 to 20 hours. Each bispecific antibody consisted of two single-chain variable fragments expressed in a single-chain diabody format with a His tag. Effector T cells came from healthy human donors; peripheral blood mononuclear cells were isolated from leukapheresis samples by Ficoll density gradient centrifugation.

Points the paper makes about the study in general: Except for the targeted genes and closely related genes, all other TRBV family members appeared to be unaffected by the TRBV-directed bispecific antibodies. Leukemia cell line cells were mixed with normal T cells in each sequenced sample, and most of the targeted TRBV signal was derived from the leukemia cells rather than from the normal T cells. Cross-reactivity of the anti-TRBV5-5 antibody with TRBV5-6 was attributed to high sequence similarity between the two genes. Relative to anti-CD19, exposure to anti-TRBV12 lowered the TRBV12-3 share of total TRBV signal by 97% to 99%, while TRBV12-4 dropped by more than 30%, a change that was not significant.

The libraries included unique molecular identifier barcodes, and the barcodes were used to quantify clonotypes. Qiagen AllPrep DNA/RNA Micro kits were used to isolate total RNA, and an Agilent TapeStation was used to check RNA quality. TCR beta libraries were built by 5' RACE: cDNA synthesis followed by two PCR steps using TCR beta constant-region gene-specific primers. Sequencing of the TCR beta libraries was performed on an Illumina MiSeq platform. In the source study's methods: Reads were processed with MIGEC, MiXCR and VDJtools. The frequency of each clonotype was calculated as the fraction of all unique molecular identifiers in the sample that belonged to that clonotype. Nonfunctional TRBV genes classified in IMGT as pseudogenes or open reading frames, for example TRBV1, TRBV12-1 and TRBV21, were left out. TCRdb redid the processing of the public reads, applying fastp at Q25 and MiXCR, and retained in-frame beta chains. Each record represents a unique CDR3 protein, reported with the most common genes and DNA among its rows. V and J calls and clone size were set by TCRdb, not the authors. The sample yields 20,000 to 25,000 distinct CDR3 sequences; just over 2% were counted once. Jointly, the top ten make up around 5.2% of the sample.

V has 3 bases trimmed and J has 4 bases trimmed; junction bases matching no gene number 10. CDR1 and CDR2 are read off the germline V gene as SGHRS and YFSETQ. The CDR3 sequence holds 15 residues, the cysteine and phenylalanine included. This entry keeps only the CDR3 DNA: 45 bases, framed from base 1. This clonotype has a count of ten or more. It lacks a known antigen. The record has no base qualities; no much larger clone is one base away. This receptor was identified in a human donor in good health. Some clones in this sample may be carry-over from other donors' samples. This specimen was healthy donor T cells cultured with leukemia cells, taken from a culture containing a bispecific antibody targeting TCR Vbeta12. This receptor chain uses TRBV5-1 and TRBJ2-7; TRBD1 lines up with 7 middle nucleotides. CDR3 region: CASSSDRDSSYEQYF. The DNA is as follows: TGCGCCAGCAGCTCTGACCGGGACAGTTCTTACGAGCAGTACTTC.